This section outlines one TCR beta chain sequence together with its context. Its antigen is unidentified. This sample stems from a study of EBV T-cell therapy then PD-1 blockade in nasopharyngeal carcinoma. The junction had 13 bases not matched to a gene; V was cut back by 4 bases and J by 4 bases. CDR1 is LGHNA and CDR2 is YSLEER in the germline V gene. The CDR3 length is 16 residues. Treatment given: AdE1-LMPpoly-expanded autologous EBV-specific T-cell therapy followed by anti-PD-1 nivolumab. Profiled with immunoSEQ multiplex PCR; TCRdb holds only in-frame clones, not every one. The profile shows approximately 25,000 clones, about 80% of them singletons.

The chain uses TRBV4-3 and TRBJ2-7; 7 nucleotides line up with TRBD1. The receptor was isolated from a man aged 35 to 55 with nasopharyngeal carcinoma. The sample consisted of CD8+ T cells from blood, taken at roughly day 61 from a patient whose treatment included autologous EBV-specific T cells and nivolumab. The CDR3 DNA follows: TGCGCCAGCAGCCCCACATCCCGACAGGGTAGTTACGAGCAGTACTTC. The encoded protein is CASSPTSRQGSYEQYF.